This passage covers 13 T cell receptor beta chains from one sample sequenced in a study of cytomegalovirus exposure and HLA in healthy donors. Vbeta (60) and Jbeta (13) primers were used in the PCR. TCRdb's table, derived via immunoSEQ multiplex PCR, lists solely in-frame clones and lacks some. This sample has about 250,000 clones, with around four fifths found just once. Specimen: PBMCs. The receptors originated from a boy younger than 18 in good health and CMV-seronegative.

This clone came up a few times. This CDR3 is CASSSYRGADTEAFF. CDR3 coding DNA: TGTGCCAGTAGCAGTTACAGGGGTGCCGACACTGAAGCTTTCTTT. V is TRBV19 and J is TRBJ1-1, with 7 positions matching TRBD1. This CDR3 comprises 15 residues. Germline V gene lookup returns CDR1 LNHDA and CDR2 SQIVND (reference sequence). With 6 bases clipped from V and 3 bases from J, the junction kept 10 bases outside the gene matches.

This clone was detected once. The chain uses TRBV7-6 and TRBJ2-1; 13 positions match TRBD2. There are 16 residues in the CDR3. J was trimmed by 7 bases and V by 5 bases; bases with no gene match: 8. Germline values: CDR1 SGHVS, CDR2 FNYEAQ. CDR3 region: CASSRRTSGSLNEQFF. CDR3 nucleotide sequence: TGTGCCAGCAGCCGCCGGACTAGCGGGAGTCTTAATGAGCAGTTCTTC.

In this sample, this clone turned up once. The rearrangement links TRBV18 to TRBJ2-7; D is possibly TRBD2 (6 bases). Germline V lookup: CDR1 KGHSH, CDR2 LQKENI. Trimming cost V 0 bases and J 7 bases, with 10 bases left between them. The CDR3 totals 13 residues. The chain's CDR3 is CASSPPGLREQYF. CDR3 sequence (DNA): TGTGCCAGCTCACCACCGGGACTGCGGGAGCAGTACTTC.

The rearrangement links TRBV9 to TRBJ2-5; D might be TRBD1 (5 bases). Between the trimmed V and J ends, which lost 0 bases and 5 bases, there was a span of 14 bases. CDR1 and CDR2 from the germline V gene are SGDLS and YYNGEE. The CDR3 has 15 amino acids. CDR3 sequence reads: CASSVGGVVSETQYF. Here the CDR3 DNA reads TGTGCCAGCAGCGTAGGGGGCGTTGTCTCGGAGACCCAGTACTTC. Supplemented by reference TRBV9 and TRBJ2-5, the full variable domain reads DSGVTQTPKHLITATGQRVTLRCSPRSGDLSVYWYQQSLDQGLQFLIQYYNGEERAKGNILERFSAQQFPDLHSELNLSSLELGDSALYFCASSVGGVVSETQYFGPGTRLLVL.

The chain's CDR3 is CATSDTGELFF. CDR3 bases: TGCGCCACCTCGGACACCGGGGAGCTGTTTTTT. The chain uses TRBV10-2 and TRBJ2-2; D call uncertain. The V end lost 10 bases, the J end lost 3 bases, and 6 bases lay between the germline ends. The CDR3 loop spans 11 amino acids. Germline loops: CDR1 WSHSY, CDR2 SAAADI.

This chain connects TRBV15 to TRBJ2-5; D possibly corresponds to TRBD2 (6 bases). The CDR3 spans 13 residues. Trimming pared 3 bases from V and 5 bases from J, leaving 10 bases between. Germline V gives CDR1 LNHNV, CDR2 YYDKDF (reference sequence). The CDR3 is CATSSGGSETQYF. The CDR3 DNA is TGTGCCACCAGCAGCGGGGGTTCCGAGACCCAGTACTTC.

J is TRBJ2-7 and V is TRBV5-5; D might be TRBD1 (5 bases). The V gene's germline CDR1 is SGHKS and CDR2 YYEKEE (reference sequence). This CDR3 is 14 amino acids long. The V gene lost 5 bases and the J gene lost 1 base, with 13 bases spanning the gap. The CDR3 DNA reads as TGTGCCAGCAGTCTGGGGCCAGGGTCCTACGAGCAGTACTTC. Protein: CASSLGPGSYEQYF.

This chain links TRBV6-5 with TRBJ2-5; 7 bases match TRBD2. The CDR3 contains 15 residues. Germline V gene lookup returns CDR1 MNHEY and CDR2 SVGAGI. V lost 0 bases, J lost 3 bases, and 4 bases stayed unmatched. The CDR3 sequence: CASSYSSGREETQYF. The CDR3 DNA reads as TGTGCCAGCAGTTACTCGTCAGGGAGGGAAGAGACCCAGTACTTC.

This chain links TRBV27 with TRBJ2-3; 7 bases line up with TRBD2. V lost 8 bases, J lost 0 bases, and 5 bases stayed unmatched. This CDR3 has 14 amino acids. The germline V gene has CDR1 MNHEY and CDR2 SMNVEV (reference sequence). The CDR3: CASGASGSTDTQYF. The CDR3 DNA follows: TGTGCCAGCGGCGCTAGCGGCAGCACAGATACGCAGTATTTT.

DNA of the CDR3: TGCGCCAGCAGCTTTACCAGCGGGGGGCGAGAGACCCAGTACTTC. This sequence encodes CASSFTSGGRETQYF. V usage is TRBV5-1 and J usage is TRBJ2-5; 9 bases map to TRBD2. Germline V lookup: CDR1 SGHRS, CDR2 YFSETQ. CDR3 size: 15 residues. V lost 2 bases, J lost 4 bases, and 6 bases stayed unmatched.

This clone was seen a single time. The chain's CDR3 is CASSDSEQGAYTGELFF. The CDR3 DNA is TGTGCCAGCAGTGACTCGGAACAGGGGGCTTACACCGGGGAGCTGTTTTTT. The chain has TRBV6-4 and TRBJ2-2; TRBD1 matches 9 bases. The CDR3 has 17 residues. Germline-derived CDR1 and CDR2 are MRHNA and SNTAGT. V shed 0 bases, J shed 3 bases, and the junction held 5 bases outside the gene matches.

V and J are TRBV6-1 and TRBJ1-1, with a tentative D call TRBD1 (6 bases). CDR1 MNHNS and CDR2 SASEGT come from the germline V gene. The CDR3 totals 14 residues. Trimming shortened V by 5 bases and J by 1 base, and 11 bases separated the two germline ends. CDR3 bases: TGTGCCAGCAGTTTGCACAGGGCGAACACTGAAGCTTTCTTT. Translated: CASSLHRANTEAFF.

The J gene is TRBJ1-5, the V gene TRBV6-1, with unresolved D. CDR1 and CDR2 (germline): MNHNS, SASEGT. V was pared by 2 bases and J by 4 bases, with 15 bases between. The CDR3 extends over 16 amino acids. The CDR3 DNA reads TGTGCCAGCAGTGAATTAAGTCAGGCACGTAATCAGCCCCAGCATTTT. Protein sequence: CASSELSQARNQPQHF.